This T cell receptor (beta chain) came from a study of blood T cell repertoires in COVID-19 (dated by TCRdb to 2018 to 2020). A note on the overall study: The collaborator samples originated in the United States, Italy and Spain and spanned the acute and convalescent phases of COVID-19. Samples came from the ongoing ImmuneRACE study (first 160 participants) plus 1,254 subjects from 6 global collaborators. Nearly every sample came with metadata listing a de-identified subject ID, COVID-19 status, age in years and sex. The prospective study material was composed of cDNA or gDNA derived from T cells, B-cell-depleted T cells, or PBMCs. The repertoires were released in a freely available public database intended as a resource for research on the immune response to SARS-CoV-2. Where available, HLA class I and class II types were obtained from metadata supplied by the sample provider rather than from assay-based typing. Subjects who had been exposed to COVID-19, were actively infected with it, or had recovered from it provided the deeply sampled blood TCRbeta repertoires that made up the dataset. The study at large found these results: Clinical and demographic metadata were provided uncurated, with the amount varying by source and participant.

In the prospective study, participants were about 18 to 95 years old, resided in about two dozen geographic areas of the United States, and were enrolled through a virtual design. In the prospective study, participants were assigned to cohorts based on the clinical history participants reported in a screening survey and a study questionnaire. ImmuneRACE Cohort 3 recovered participants were defined by two consecutive negative NP/OP PCR tests, healthcare professional clearance, or symptom resolution. Mobile phlebotomists in the prospective study collected whole blood, serum and a nasopharyngeal or oropharyngeal swab from every participant. Additional blood draws and questionnaires over a 2-month period could optionally be provided by prospective study participants. Prospective study blood samples were shipped either frozen or at room temperature before DNA extraction. V lost 4 bases and J lost 5 bases; the stretch between them is 18 bases long. From the germline V gene, CDR1 is SGHRS and CDR2 is YFSETQ. The CDR3 contains 15 residues, cysteine and phenylalanine counted. Only the CDR3 region is kept as DNA, spanning 45 bases read in frame from base 1.

TCRbeta CDR3 regions were amplified from genomic DNA by means of the immunoSEQ Assay, a bias-controlled multiplex PCR. Processing in the source paper ran as follows. Nucleated cell counts per sample were estimated from amplification of reference gene primers within the assay. Sequence reads were collapsed and filtered to measure the absolute abundance of every unique TCRbeta CDR3 rearrangement. For each sample, productive Simpson clonality was calculated by taking the square root of Simpson's diversity index across productive rearrangements. What TCRdb holds here is the immuneACCESS table cut down to in-frame rearrangements. Part of the clones is not present; checked against another copy, under half of the missing clones reflect an unresolved V gene, and the others are unexplained. V, J and clone size are taken as reported in that table, and D and trimming were inferred from the DNA itself. This sample is represented by around 300,000 clones; under 90% of them were singletons. In total, the top ten clones hold under 2.5% of the sample.

As regards this clone: Its antigen is still unknown. No base quality values were provided; no much bigger clone lies one nucleotide off.

This chain joins TRBV5-1 to TRBJ1-2; D gene: possibly TRBD1, on 5 matching bases. Material: PBMCs or T cells enriched from blood (not recorded which). This sequence originates from a woman aged 60-70 years who had recovered from COVID-19. The DNA reads as follows: TGCGCCAGCAGCCCCGGGGGGGTTGGGAATTATGGCTACACCTTC. Translated, this is CASSPGGVGNYGYTF.